The sequence of this T cell receptor beta chain was determined in a study of T cell repertoires in cytomegalovirus infection. TCRdb processed the reads anew with MiXCR; each CDR3 protein has one entry. The data show approximately 910,000 distinct CDR3 sequences, approximately 32% seen once. General study points: There were HLA-C-restricted CMV-specific TCR beta clonotypes dominating the ex vivo response.

With respect to this clonotype: What it recognizes is unknown.

Germline V gene sequence: CDR1 SGHNT, CDR2 YYREEE (reference sequence). The CDR3 is 15 residues long. V gave up 4 bases and J gave up 6 bases; unmatched junction bases: 8. The sample in question was cultured CD8+ T cells from PBMCs, obtained from culture after CMV antigen stimulation. This TCR was recovered from a human donor in good health (CMV status not recorded). Some clones in this sample may be carry-over from other donors' samples. The rearrangement links TRBV5-4 to TRBJ2-1, with 9 positions matching TRBD2. The CDR3 sequence is CASSPGAGGLNEQFF. CDR3 DNA: TGTGCCAGCAGCCCAGGGGCGGGGGGGCTCAATGAGCAGTTCTTC.